This TCR beta chain was identified in a study of shared clonotypes between healthy human individuals. Looked up from germline, CDR1 is SGHTA and CDR2 is FQGNSA. The CDR3 length is 15 residues. Unmatched junction bases numbered 4, after V lost 1 base and J lost 4 bases. The assay was immunoSEQ multiplex PCR, and TCRdb's table has in-frame clones only and misses some. The sample lists about 980,000 clones, 60% to 85% occurring once. The chain combines TRBV7-2 with TRBJ2-1, with 7 bases aligning to TRBD1. The sequencing sample was made of memory CD4+ T cells sorted from blood. The subset was: CD45RA-negative fraction. The source of this sequence is a man aged 18 to 30 in good health. The CDR3 region is CASSLGRGRYNEQFF. The CDR3 DNA follows: TGTGCCAGCAGCTTAGGAAGGGGGCGTTACAATGAGCAGTTCTTC.